This T cell receptor beta chain was documented in a study of cytomegalovirus exposure and HLA in healthy donors. CDR3 length: 16 residues. The trim removed 0 bases at V and 0 bases at J, leaving 3 bases unmatched. Germline assignment: CDR1 SGDLS and CDR2 YYNGEE. In this sample, this clone turned up a few times. Vbeta (60) and Jbeta (13) primers were used in the PCR. TCRdb keeps only in-frame clones here, not all; method: immunoSEQ multiplex PCR. The table has some 62,000 clones, 87% seen once. Sequencing was performed on PBMCs. J is TRBJ2-4 and V is TRBV9; 7 nucleotides match TRBD2. The source of this sequence is a man between 18 and 35 years old in good health and CMV-seronegative. CDR3 DNA sequence: TGTGCCAGCAGCGTAGGGGAGGGAGGAGCCAAAAACATTCAGTACTTC. It specifies CASSVGEGGAKNIQYF.